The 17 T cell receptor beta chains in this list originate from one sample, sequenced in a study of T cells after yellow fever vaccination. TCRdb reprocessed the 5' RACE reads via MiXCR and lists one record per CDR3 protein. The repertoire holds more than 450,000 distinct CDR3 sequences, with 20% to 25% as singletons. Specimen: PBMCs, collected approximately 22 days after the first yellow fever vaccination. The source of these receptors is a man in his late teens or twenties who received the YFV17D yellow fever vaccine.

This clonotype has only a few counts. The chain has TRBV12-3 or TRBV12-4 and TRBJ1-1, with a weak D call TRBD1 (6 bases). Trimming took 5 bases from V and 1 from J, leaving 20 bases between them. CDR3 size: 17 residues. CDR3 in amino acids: CASSPHPAGDGNTEAFF. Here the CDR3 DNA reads TGTGCCAGCAGTCCCCACCCGGCAGGGGACGGGAACACTGAAGCTTTCTTT.

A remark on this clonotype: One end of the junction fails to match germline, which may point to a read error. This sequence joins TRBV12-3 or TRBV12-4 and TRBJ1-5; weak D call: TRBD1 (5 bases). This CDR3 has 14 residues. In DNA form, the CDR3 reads TGTGCCAGCAGTTTAGGGTCAGGGAGACAGCCCCAGCAGTTT. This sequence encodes CASSLGSGRQPQQF.

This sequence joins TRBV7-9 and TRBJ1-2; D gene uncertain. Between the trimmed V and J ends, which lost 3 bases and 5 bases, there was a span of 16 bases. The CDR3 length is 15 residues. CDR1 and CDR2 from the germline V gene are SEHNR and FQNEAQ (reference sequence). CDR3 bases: TGTGCCAGCAGCTTGCCGGTTAGGTCACCTTATGGCTACACCTTC. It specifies CASSLPVRSPYGYTF.

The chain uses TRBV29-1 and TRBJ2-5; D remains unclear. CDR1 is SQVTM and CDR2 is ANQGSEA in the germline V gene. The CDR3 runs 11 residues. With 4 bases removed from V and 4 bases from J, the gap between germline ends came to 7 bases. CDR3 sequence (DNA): TGCAGCGTTGCTAGATCAGAGACCCAGTACTTC. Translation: CSVARSETQYF.

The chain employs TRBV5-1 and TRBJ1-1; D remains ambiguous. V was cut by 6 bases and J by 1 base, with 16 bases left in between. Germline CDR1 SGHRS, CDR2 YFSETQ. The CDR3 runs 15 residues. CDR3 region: CASTTEGLGNTEAFF. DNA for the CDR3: TGCGCCAGCACGACGGAGGGTTTGGGGAACACTGAAGCTTTCTTT.

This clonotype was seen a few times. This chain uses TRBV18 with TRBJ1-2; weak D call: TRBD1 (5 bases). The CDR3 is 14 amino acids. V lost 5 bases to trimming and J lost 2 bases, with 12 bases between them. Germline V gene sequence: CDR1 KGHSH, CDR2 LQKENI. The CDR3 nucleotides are TGTGCCAGCTCATCCAGGGTCCTCAACTATGGCTACACCTTC. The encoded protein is CASSSRVLNYGYTF.

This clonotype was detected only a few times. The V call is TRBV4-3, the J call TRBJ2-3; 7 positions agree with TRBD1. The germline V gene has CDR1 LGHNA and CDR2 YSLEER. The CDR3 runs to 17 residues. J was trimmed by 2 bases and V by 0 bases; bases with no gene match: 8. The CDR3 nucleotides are TGCGCCAGCAGCCAAGATCAATCAGGGGGTTACACAGATACGCAGTATTTT. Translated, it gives CASSQDQSGGYTDTQYF.

The CDR3: CASSKGLGNTDTQYF. The CDR3 DNA is TGTGCCAGCAGCAAGGGACTAGGGAACACAGATACGCAGTATTTT. This chain joins TRBV13 and TRBJ2-3, with 8 bases fitting TRBD2. The CDR3 contains 15 residues. Looked up from germline, CDR1 is PRHDT and CDR2 is FYEKMQ (reference sequence). V shed 5 bases and J 2 bases; nucleotides not matched to a gene: 6.

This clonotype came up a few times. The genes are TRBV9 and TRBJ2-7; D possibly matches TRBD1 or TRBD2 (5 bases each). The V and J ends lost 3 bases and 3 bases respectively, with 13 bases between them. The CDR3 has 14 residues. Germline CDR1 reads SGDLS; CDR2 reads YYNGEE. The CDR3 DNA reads TGTGCCAGCAGCGGACAACCAGGGAGCTACGAGCAGTACTTC. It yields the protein CASSGQPGSYEQYF.

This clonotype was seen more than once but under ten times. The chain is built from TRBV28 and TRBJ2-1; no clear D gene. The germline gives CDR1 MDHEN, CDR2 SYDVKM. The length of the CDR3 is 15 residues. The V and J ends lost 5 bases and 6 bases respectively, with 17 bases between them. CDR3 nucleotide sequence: TGTGCCAGCAGTCCCGAATTCCCGCTAGGCAATGAGCAGTTCTTC. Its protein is CASSPEFPLGNEQFF.

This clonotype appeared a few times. CDR3 nucleotide sequence: TGTGCCATCAGTGAGACCTCTAGCGGGGGGGCCTATGAGCAGTTCTTC. It encodes CAISETSSGGAYEQFF. V gene TRBV10-3 combines with J gene TRBJ2-1, with 12 bases fitting TRBD2. This CDR3 is built from 16 residues. After removal of 2 bases from V and 8 bases from J, the junction contained 7 bases not matched to a gene. Germline V lookup: CDR1 ENHRY, CDR2 SYGVKD.

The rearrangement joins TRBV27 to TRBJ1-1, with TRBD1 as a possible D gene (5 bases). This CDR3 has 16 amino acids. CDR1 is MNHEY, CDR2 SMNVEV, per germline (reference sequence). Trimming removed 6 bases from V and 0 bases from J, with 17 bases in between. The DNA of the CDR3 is TGTGCCAGCAGCCTGGGGGGGGTGGCAGTGAACACTGAAGCTTTCTTT. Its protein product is CASSLGGVAVNTEAFF.

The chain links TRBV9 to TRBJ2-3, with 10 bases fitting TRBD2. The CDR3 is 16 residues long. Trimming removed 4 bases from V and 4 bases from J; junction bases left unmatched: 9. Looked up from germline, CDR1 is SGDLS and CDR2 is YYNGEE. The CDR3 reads CASSLSGGAYPDTQYF. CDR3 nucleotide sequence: TGTGCCAGCAGCTTAAGCGGGGGGGCCTACCCAGATACGCAGTATTTT.

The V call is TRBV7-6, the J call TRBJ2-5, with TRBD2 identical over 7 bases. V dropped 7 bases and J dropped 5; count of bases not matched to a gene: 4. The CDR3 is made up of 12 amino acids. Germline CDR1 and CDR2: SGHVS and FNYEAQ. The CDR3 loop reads CASTRLAETQYF. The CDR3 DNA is TGTGCCAGCACCCGACTAGCCGAGACCCAGTACTTC.

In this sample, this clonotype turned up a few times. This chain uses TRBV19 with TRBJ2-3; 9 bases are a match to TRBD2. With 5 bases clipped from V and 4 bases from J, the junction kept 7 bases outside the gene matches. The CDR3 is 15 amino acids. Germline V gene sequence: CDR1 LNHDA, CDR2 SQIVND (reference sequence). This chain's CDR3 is CASSRRRGGPDTQYF. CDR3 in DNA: TGTGCCAGTAGTCGAAGGCGGGGGGGCCCAGATACGCAGTATTTT. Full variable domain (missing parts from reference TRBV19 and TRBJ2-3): DGGITQSPKYLFRKEGQNVTLSCEQNLNHDAMYWYRQDPGQGLRLIYYSQIVNDFQKGDIAEGYSVSREKKESFPLTVTSAQKNPTAFYLCASSRRRGGPDTQYFGPGTRLTVL.

CDR3 bases: TGCGCCAGCAGCCAGCCGTGGGGATACGAGCAGTACTTC. Translating it yields CASSQPWGYEQYF. The chain has TRBV4-1 and TRBJ2-7; no firm D call. Trimming shortened V by 3 bases and J by 4 bases, and 10 bases separated the two germline ends. Germline V gene data show CDR1 as MGHRA and CDR2 as YSYEKL. This CDR3 has 13 amino acids.

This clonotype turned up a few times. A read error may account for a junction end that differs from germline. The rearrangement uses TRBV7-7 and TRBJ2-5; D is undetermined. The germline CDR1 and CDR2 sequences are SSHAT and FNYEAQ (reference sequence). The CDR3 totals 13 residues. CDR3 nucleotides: TGTGCTAGCAGCATGGCTGCCCAAGAGACCCAGTACTTC. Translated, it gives CASSMAAQETQYF. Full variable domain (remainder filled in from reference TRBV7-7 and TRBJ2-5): GAGVSQSPRYKVTKRGQDVTLRCDPISSHATLYWYQQALGQGPEFLTYFNYEAQPDKSGLPSDRFSAERPEGSISTLTIQRTEQRDSAMYRCASSMAAQETQYFGPGTRLLVL.